A selection of T cell receptor beta chains follows, all from one sample in a study of radiotherapy plus CTLA-4 blockade in lung cancer. Sequenced by immunoSEQ multiplex PCR; TCRdb stores in-frame clones only, minus some. The sample contains tens of thousands of clones, 72% of which appear only once. This specimen was peripheral blood, taken from a patient treated with radiotherapy plus ipilimumab. These receptors were obtained from a human donor with non-small cell lung cancer who had stable disease on radiotherapy plus ipilimumab. Each CDR3 is given with its conserved first and last residue. Each record gives: J gene, V gene, clone size, D gene, CDR3 DNA, CDR3 protein. D genes are given only for firm matches. Size values are once, few and many counts, or a class for expanded clones, and some rows have none.

J: TRBJ1-5; V: TRBV7-9; size: NA; D: TRBD1; DNA: TGTGCCAGCAGCTCCACCGACAGGGGACTCAATCAGCCCCAGCATTTT; CDR3: CASSSTDRGLNQPQHF
J: TRBJ2-5; V: TRBV30; size: NA; D: NA; DNA: TGTGCCTGGAGTGTTCCCAGGGGTATTGGGACCCAGTACTTC; CDR3: CAWSVPRGIGTQYF
J: TRBJ1-5; V: TRBV7-2; size: NA; D: TRBD1; DNA: TGTGCCAGCAGCTTAATGACAGGGGTCAATCAGCCCCAGCATTTT; CDR3: CASSLMTGVNQPQHF
J: TRBJ1-5; V: TRBV19; size: NA; D: TRBD1; DNA: TGTGCCAGTAGCTCGGGACAGGGTTTAAGCAATCAGCCCCAGCATTTT; CDR3: CASSSGQGLSNQPQHF
J: TRBJ2-7; V: TRBV28; size: NA; D: TRBD2; DNA: TGTGCCAGCAGTCGGGGGGGACTAGCAGCATCCTACGAGCAGTACTTC; CDR3: CASSRGGLAASYEQYF
J: TRBJ2-3; V: TRBV7-9; size: NA; D: TRBD2; DNA: TGTGCCAGCAGGGTCGGCGGGGGGGCCGAAGATACGCAGTATTTT; CDR3: CASRVGGGAEDTQYF
J: TRBJ1-2; V: TRBV10-3; size: NA; D: NA; DNA: TGTGCCATCAGTCATCCCCACGGGGGGGGGCTTAACTATGGCTACACCTTC; CDR3: CAISHPHGGGLNYGYTF
J: TRBJ1-2; V: TRBV29-1; size: NA; D: NA; DNA: TGCAGCGTTGAAGGCATCAATCAGGGCAGCTATGGCTACACCTTC; CDR3: CSVEGINQGSYGYTF
J: TRBJ2-7; V: TRBV27; size: NA; D: TRBD1; DNA: TGTGCCACCAGACAGGGGATCCACGAGCAGTACTTC; CDR3: CATRQGIHEQYF
J: TRBJ1-2; V: TRBV2; size: few; D: NA; DNA: TGTGCCACCAGCGGGGATAACTATGGCTACACCTTC; CDR3: CATSGDNYGYTF
J: TRBJ1-5; V: TRBV4-2; size: NA; D: TRBD1; DNA: TGTGCCAGCAGCCAGTACAGGGGATCGGATCAGCCCCAGCATTTT; CDR3: CASSQYRGSDQPQHF
J: TRBJ2-7; V: TRBV7-9; size: NA; D: TRBD1; DNA: TGTGCCAGCACCTCCGGACAGGCCTCCTACGAGCAGTACTTC; CDR3: CASTSGQASYEQYF
J: TRBJ2-3; V: TRBV15; size: NA; D: NA; DNA: TGTGCCACCAGCAGGATACAGGGCCTTCTCACAGATACGCAGTATTTT; CDR3: CATSRIQGLLTDTQYF
J: TRBJ1-3; V: TRBV10-3; size: NA; D: NA; DNA: TGTGCCGTCAGGAGTACCAAAGGCGGGTCTGGAAACACCATATATTTT; CDR3: CAVRSTKGGSGNTIYF
J: TRBJ2-7; V: TRBV18; size: NA; D: TRBD1; DNA: TGTGCCAGCTCACCACCCGGGACAGGGCCCTCCGAGCAGTACTTC; CDR3: CASSPPGTGPSEQYF
J: TRBJ2-5; V: TRBV7-6; size: once; D: TRBD2; DNA: TGTGCCAGCAGCAGCCTCGGGGGGTTGGAGACCCAGTACTTC; CDR3: CASSSLGGLETQYF
J: TRBJ2-1; V: TRBV19; size: few; D: TRBD2; DNA: TGTGCCAGTACGCGGGGGGGTAACTACAATGAGCAGTTCTTC; CDR3: CASTRGGNYNEQFF
J: TRBJ2-7; V: TRBV2; size: once; D: TRBD2; DNA: TGTGCCAGCAGGGTGATCAGGGGCGGGGGGAACGAGCAGTACTTC; CDR3: CASRVIRGGGNEQYF
J: TRBJ2-1; V: TRBV6-5; size: once; D: NA; DNA: TGTGCCAGCAGACCCTTCAACATGAATGAGCAGTTCTTC; CDR3: CASRPFNMNEQFF
J: TRBJ2-2; V: TRBV5-1; size: NA; D: NA; DNA: TGCGCCAGCAGCGTACAGGGTATGGACACCGGGGAGCTGTTTTTT; CDR3: CASSVQGMDTGELFF
J: TRBJ2-5; V: TRBV5-8; size: NA; D: TRBD1; DNA: TGTGCCAGCAGTTCCCCGAGGACAGGCAAAGAGACCCAGTACTTC; CDR3: CASSSPRTGKETQYF
J: TRBJ2-7; V: TRBV4-1; size: NA; D: NA; DNA: TGCGCCAGCAGCCAAGAACCGGGACAAACTTACGAGCAGTACTTC; CDR3: CASSQEPGQTYEQYF
J: TRBJ2-1; V: TRBV7-2; size: once; D: TRBD1; DNA: TGTGCCAGCAGCTTAGTAGCGGGACAGGGGAATGAGCAGTTCTTC; CDR3: CASSLVAGQGNEQFF
J: TRBJ2-3; V: TRBV18; size: NA; D: NA; DNA: TGTGCCAGCTCCCTCAAACTGTACAGGACGGGCGGAGATACGCAGTATTTT; CDR3: CASSLKLYRTGGDTQYF
J: TRBJ1-4; V: TRBV6-5; size: NA; D: TRBD1; DNA: TGTGCCAGCAGTGAAAGGACAGGGAGGAAACTGTTTTTT; CDR3: CASSERTGRKLFF
J: TRBJ1-6; V: TRBV30; size: NA; D: NA; DNA: TGTGCCTGGAGTTCAACTGATAGCTCCTATAATTCACCCCTCCACTTT; CDR3: CAWSSTDSSYNSPLHF
J: TRBJ1-4; V: TRBV30; size: once; D: NA; DNA: TGTGCCTGGAGTGTACGGTGGGGGCAGTTAAGTGAAAAACTGTTTTTT; CDR3: CAWSVRWGQLSEKLFF
J: TRBJ1-2; V: TRBV7-3; size: NA; D: NA; DNA: TGTGCCAGCAGCGCGGCCTCCGGTCCCAACTATGGCTACACCTTC; CDR3: CASSAASGPNYGYTF
J: TRBJ1-1; V: TRBV18; size: NA; D: NA; DNA: TGTGCCAGCTCACTCTCCTCCTATGAAGCTTTCTTT; CDR3: CASSLSSYEAFF
J: TRBJ1-1; V: TRBV6-4; size: many; D: TRBD1; DNA: TGTGCCAGCAGTGGGACAGGGGGCTCGGTCGCTGAAGCTTTCTTT; CDR3: CASSGTGGSVAEAFF
J: TRBJ2-2; V: TRBV10-2; size: NA; D: NA; DNA: TGCGCCTGCCAGACAGGGAACACCGGGGAGCTGTTTTTT; CDR3: CACQTGNTGELFF
J: TRBJ1-2; V: TRBV7-8; size: NA; D: TRBD1; DNA: TGTGCCAGCAGCCCTTTACAGGGGAGACTTAACTATGGCTACACCTTC; CDR3: CASSPLQGRLNYGYTF
J: TRBJ2-5; V: TRBV5-1; size: NA; D: NA; DNA: TGCGCCAGCAGCTTGAACTACCAAGAGACCCAGTACTTC; CDR3: CASSLNYQETQYF
J: TRBJ2-4; V: TRBV5-8; size: once; D: TRBD1; DNA: TGTGCCAGCAGCAATACGGGACAGGGACCAGCCAAAAACATTCAGTACTTC; CDR3: CASSNTGQGPAKNIQYF
J: TRBJ1-1; V: TRBV7-8; size: NA; D: NA; DNA: TGTGCCAGCAGCTTTGCCTCAGGGAACACTGAAGCTTTCTTT; CDR3: CASSFASGNTEAFF
J: TRBJ2-5; V: TRBV5-1; size: NA; D: NA; DNA: TGCGCCAGCAGCTTGGATGACTGGGAGCAAGAGACCCAGTACTTC; CDR3: CASSLDDWEQETQYF
J: TRBJ2-1; V: TRBV2; size: NA; D: TRBD2; DNA: TGTGCCAGCAGTGAAGGGCTAGCGGGGGGCAATGAGCAGTTCTTC; CDR3: CASSEGLAGGNEQFF
J: TRBJ2-7; V: TRBV6-5; size: few; D: TRBD1; DNA: TGTGCCAGCACTGGGACAGCCTTACAAGGCTACGAGCAGTACTTC; CDR3: CASTGTALQGYEQYF
J: TRBJ1-6; V: TRBV5-1; size: NA; D: TRBD1; DNA: TGCGCCAGCAGCTTGGAGACAGGGGGTAGAGGTTCACCCCTCCACTTT; CDR3: CASSLETGGRGSPLHF
J: TRBJ2-1; V: TRBV5-4; size: NA; D: NA; DNA: TGTGCCAGCAGCTTGGGTGGGGGGGCCGGTGACAATGAGCAGTTCTTC; CDR3: CASSLGGGAGDNEQFF
J: TRBJ1-2; V: TRBV6-6; size: NA; D: TRBD1; DNA: TGTGCCAGCAGTTATGCGGCGGGGACAGCTAACTATGGCTACACCTTC; CDR3: CASSYAAGTANYGYTF